This TCR beta chain was found in a study of shared clonotypes between healthy human individuals. TCRdb's copy holds only in-frame clones and misses some; the assay was immunoSEQ multiplex PCR. The data contain 2 million to 2.5 million clones, 85% to 95% of them singletons. CDR1 SGHRS and CDR2 YFSETQ come from the germline V gene. V dropped 7 bases and J dropped 5 bases, with 18 bases sitting between them. The CDR3 runs 14 residues. Turning to this clone: What it binds is unknown.

Findings of the study overall: The genetic and exposure-history diversity represented was limited by few donors. When compared with the clonotypes that were shared by all four sorted-subset donors, the non-shared clonotypes turned out to have lower generation probabilities.

Adults of Caucasian background living in Nashville, Tennessee made up all donors. In the CD4+ fraction, cells were divided into CD45RA+ naive and CD45RA-negative memory subsets. This TCR came from a man aged 18 to 29 in good health. Some clones in this sample may be carry-over from other donors' samples. The chain recombines TRBV5-1 with TRBJ2-5; tentatively, D is TRBD2 (6 bases). Sequenced input: naive CD4+ T cells from PBMCs. Subset denoted: CD45RA+ positively selected. The CDR3 region has the DNA TGCGCCAGCTCATGGGACGGGAGTTCGGAGACCCAGTACTTC. It yields the protein CASSWDGSSETQYF.